These 27 T cell receptor beta chains were sequenced from one sample in a study of T cells after posttransplantation cyclophosphamide. Assay: immunoSEQ multiplex PCR; the TCRdb copy retains only in-frame clones and omits some. Of more than 60,000 clones in the sample, 93% were seen once. Sequenced material: PBMCs. The origin of the receptors is a woman under 40 in good health and a related stem cell transplant donor.

The chain links TRBV2 to TRBJ1-1; D unclear. Germline loops: CDR1 SNHLY, CDR2 FYNNEI. V was trimmed by 4 bases and J by 6 bases, leaving 15 bases between them. This CDR3 is 14 amino acids long. The CDR3 loop reads CASSVQQGFAEAFF. The DNA of the CDR3 is TGTGCCAGCAGTGTCCAACAAGGCTTTGCTGAAGCTTTCTTT.

The rearrangement joins TRBV4-1 to TRBJ2-4, with TRBD1 matching over 9 bases. Germline assignment: CDR1 MGHRA and CDR2 YSYEKL. The CDR3 is made up of 19 amino acids. The V segment lost 2 bases and the J segment 6 bases; nucleotides outside the gene matches: 17. CDR3 loop: CASSQKPPGQGLLPNIQYF. The CDR3 nucleotides read TGCGCCAGCAGCCAAAAACCTCCGGGACAGGGCCTACTCCCAAACATTCAGTACTTC.

V and J are TRBV27 and TRBJ2-7; possibly TRBD2 for D (5 bases). Germline lookup yields CDR1 MNHEY and CDR2 SMNVEV (reference sequence). V lost 7 bases to trimming and J lost 2 bases, with 15 bases between them. The CDR3 sequence is 14 residues long. The CDR3 spells CASTQVGGPYEQYF. The CDR3, as DNA: TGTGCCAGCACACAAGTCGGCGGGCCCTACGAGCAGTACTTC.

The J gene is TRBJ1-1, the V gene TRBV10-2; 12 nucleotides line up with TRBD1. Germline loops: CDR1 WSHSY, CDR2 SAAADI. Germline trimming cut 6 bases from V and 0 bases from J; bases unmatched to any gene: 5. CDR3 length: 16 residues. CDR3 sequence: CASRGTGGFVNTEAFF. For the CDR3, the DNA is TGCGCCAGCAGGGGGACAGGGGGCTTTGTGAACACTGAAGCTTTCTTT.

V gene TRBV18 combines with J gene TRBJ1-1; no clear D gene. This CDR3 spans 16 amino acids. The V and J ends lost 5 bases and 5 bases respectively, with 21 bases between them. Germline V gene sequence: CDR1 KGHSH, CDR2 LQKENI. CDR3 in amino acids: CASSLRAGREETEAFF. CDR3 in DNA: TGTGCCAGCTCATTACGGGCCGGGAGGGAGGAGACTGAAGCTTTCTTT.

V usage is TRBV27 and J usage is TRBJ2-1; 7 bases fit TRBD2. V dropped 5 bases and J dropped 9; count of bases not matched to a gene: 10. The CDR3 spans 14 residues. Germline V lookup: CDR1 MNHEY, CDR2 SMNVEV (reference sequence). The CDR3 sequence: CASSLASGVPEQFF. The CDR3 DNA sequence: TGTGCCAGCAGTCTGGCGAGCGGGGTCCCTGAGCAGTTCTTC.

This chain joins TRBV11-2 and TRBJ1-6; 10 positions match TRBD1. This CDR3 has 17 residues. Trimming removed 3 bases from V and 6 bases from J; junction bases left unmatched: 8. Germline CDR1 reads SGHAT; CDR2 reads FQNNGV. The chain's CDR3 is CASSFMDWTGGNSPLHF. CDR3 nucleotides: TGTGCCAGCAGCTTCATGGACTGGACAGGGGGTAATTCACCCCTCCACTTT.

This rearrangement joins TRBV9 to TRBJ2-2, with D uncertain. This CDR3 has 14 residues. Germline V lookup: CDR1 SGDLS, CDR2 YYNGEE. V was cut by 3 bases and J by 5 bases, with 11 bases left in between. This CDR3 reads CASSARVGTGELFF. The CDR3 DNA reads as TGTGCCAGCAGCGCACGGGTGGGTACCGGGGAGCTGTTTTTT.

The chain has TRBV11-3 and TRBJ1-1; TRBD1 might be the D (6 bases). Trimming pared 3 bases from V and 2 bases from J, leaving 7 bases between. The germline V gene has CDR1 SGHNT and CDR2 YENEEA. The CDR3 totals 13 residues. CDR3 region: CASSLDSNTEAFF. CDR3 DNA sequence: TGTGCCAGCAGCTTGGACAGTAACACTGAAGCTTTCTTT.

The chain employs TRBV19 and TRBJ2-3; TRBD2 matches at 7 bases. The CDR3 totals 18 residues. CDR1 LNHDA and CDR2 SQIVND come from the germline V gene (reference sequence). V was clipped by 3 bases and J by 4 bases; unmatched bases: 16. The CDR3 DNA reads TGTGCCAGTAGTATCCAGAGTTCAGGACTAGGGGTTGCAGATACGCAGTATTTT. This gives the protein CASSIQSSGLGVADTQYF.

The chain combines TRBV20-1 with TRBJ1-2; D gene ambiguous. This CDR3 is built from 11 residues. Trimming cost V 4 bases and J 8 bases, with 11 bases left between them. Germline CDR1 DFQATT, CDR2 SNEGSKA (reference sequence). CDR3 DNA sequence: TGCAGTGCTACCCGGGTGGGAGGCTACACCTTC. As protein: CSATRVGGYTF.

V gene TRBV27 combines with J gene TRBJ2-7; 7 positions agree with TRBD1. With 5 bases clipped from V and 5 bases from J, the junction kept 0 bases outside the gene matches. This CDR3 has 11 residues. The germline V gene has CDR1 MNHEY and CDR2 SMNVEV (reference sequence). This CDR3 is CASSTGDEQYF. CDR3 in DNA: TGTGCCAGCAGTACAGGGGACGAGCAGTACTTC.

The chain links TRBV5-1 to TRBJ1-6; D gene ambiguous. Germline loops: CDR1 SGHRS, CDR2 YFSETQ. Deletions cut 3 bases from V and 9 bases from J, with 19 bases between. The CDR3 has 16 residues. CDR3 in DNA: TGCGCCAGCAGCTCCGGATACCTAAGGGTGGGTTCACCCCTCCACTTT. The encoded protein is CASSSGYLRVGSPLHF.

The chain combines TRBV7-9 with TRBJ1-1; D ambiguous. The CDR3 covers 16 residues. The germline gives CDR1 SEHNR, CDR2 FQNEAQ (reference sequence). V gave up 4 bases and J gave up 0 bases, with 15 bases separating them. The chain's CDR3 is CASSSQPGKMNTEAFF. The CDR3 DNA is TGTGCCAGCAGCTCTCAACCCGGGAAAATGAACACTGAAGCTTTCTTT.

The chain joins TRBV30 to TRBJ2-6; D is uncertain. The V end was cut by 7 bases, the J end by 0 bases, with 10 bases between. Germline CDR1 GTSNPN, CDR2 SVGIG (reference sequence). The length of the CDR3 is 14 residues. Here the CDR3 reads CASTHVSGANVLTF. The CDR3 DNA is TGTGCCTCGACCCATGTCTCTGGGGCCAACGTCCTGACTTTC.

For the CDR3, the DNA is TGTGCCAGCAATTCAATCGGGACCTTTGGCGCTGAAGCTTTCTTT. Translating it yields CASNSIGTFGAEAFF. The rearrangement joins TRBV2 to TRBJ1-1, with D tentatively TRBD1 (5 bases). This CDR3 is 15 amino acids long. Trimming took off 7 bases at V and 6 bases at J, with 21 bases between the two ends. Germline V CDR1 and CDR2: SNHLY, FYNNEI.

The chain couples TRBV5-6 to TRBJ2-7; possibly TRBD2 for D (6 bases). This CDR3 region has 14 residues. CDR1 is SGHDT and CDR2 is YYEEEE in the germline V gene. Trimming took off 3 bases at V and 5 bases at J, with 15 bases between the two ends. The CDR3 DNA is TGTGCCAGCAGCTCCCTCCGGGGGTCGGACGAGCAGTACTTC. It encodes CASSSLRGSDEQYF.

The chain is built from TRBV7-2 and TRBJ2-3; TRBD2 is a possible D gene (6 bases). Trimming removed 2 bases at V and 3 bases at J, with 18 bases between. CDR3 size: 17 residues. The germline gives CDR1 SGHTA, CDR2 FQGNSA. CDR3 DNA sequence: TGTGCCAGCAGCTTATATCGGTCTGGCGGGGTAACAGATACGCAGTATTTT. Protein: CASSLYRSGGVTDTQYF.

The chain carries TRBV7-3 and TRBJ1-5; 9 nucleotides align to TRBD1. Germline CDR1 SGHTA, CDR2 FQGTGA. The CDR3 consists of 17 residues. V shed 4 bases and J 2 bases; nucleotides not matched to a gene: 9. The CDR3 region is CASSSTGTGRRNQPQHF. The CDR3 nucleotides read TGTGCCAGCAGCTCGACCGGGACAGGGAGGCGCAATCAGCCCCAGCATTTT.

This clone turned up a few times. V is TRBV9 and J is TRBJ2-3, with 12 bases aligning to TRBD2. The germline CDR1 and CDR2 sequences are SGDLS and YYNGEE. This CDR3 region has 16 residues. J lost 1 base, V lost 4 bases, and 4 bases had no gene match. The CDR3 nucleotides are TGTGCCAGCAGCCCACCTAGCGGGGGGGGCACAGATACGCAGTATTTT. Its protein is CASSPPSGGGTDTQYF.

Written as DNA, the CDR3 is TGTGCCAGCAGCTCCCCCGGGACAGGGGCCTCACCCCTCCACTTT. Translating it yields CASSSPGTGASPLHF. The chain uses TRBV7-9 and TRBJ1-6; TRBD1 agrees at 10 bases. J gave up 10 bases and V 4 bases, and 7 bases lay outside the gene matches. The CDR3 is made up of 15 amino acids. CDR1 and CDR2 (germline): SEHNR, FQNEAQ (reference sequence).

V is TRBV4-1 and J is TRBJ1-3, with D hard to call. Trimming took off 4 bases at V and 0 bases at J, with 10 bases between the two ends. Germline lookup yields CDR1 MGHRA and CDR2 YSYEKL. The length of the CDR3 is 15 residues. For the CDR3, the DNA is TGCGCCAGCAGCCGCGTAGAGAGCTCTGGAAACACCATATATTTT. Its protein is CASSRVESSGNTIYF.

The chain is built from TRBV18 and TRBJ2-3; no definite D call. This CDR3 spans 14 amino acids. Germline CDR1 reads KGHSH; CDR2 reads LQKENI. V was pared by 0 bases and J by 2 bases, with 6 bases between. In nucleotides, the CDR3 is TGTGCCAGCTCACCACCGGTTCACACAGATACGCAGTATTTT. Its protein is CASSPPVHTDTQYF.

This clone appeared once. V and J are TRBV18 and TRBJ1-2; TRBD1 might be the D (5 bases). Germline CDR1 is KGHSH and CDR2 is LQKENI. The CDR3 loop spans 14 amino acids. Trimming shortened V by 2 bases and J by 5 bases, and 12 bases separated the two germline ends. CDR3 in DNA: TGTGCCAGCTCACCAGAGGGGTTCTTTTATGGCTACACCTTC. This gives the protein CASSPEGFFYGYTF.

In DNA form, the CDR3 reads TGTGCCAGCAGCACCACAGGGGGAACTGAAGCTTTCTTT. This sequence encodes CASSTTGGTEAFF. The V gene is TRBV9, the J gene TRBJ1-1; 8 positions match TRBD1. The germline CDR1 and CDR2 sequences are SGDLS and YYNGEE. The ends lost 4 bases at V and 5 bases at J; junction bases unmatched: 4. The CDR3 has 13 residues.

The chain recombines TRBV2 with TRBJ1-4; no firm D call. Trimming left V 7 bases short and J 3 bases short, with 9 bases between. Germline assignment: CDR1 SNHLY and CDR2 FYNNEI. The CDR3 covers 13 residues. The CDR3 sequence is CASMGAANEKLFF. CDR3 DNA sequence: TGTGCCAGCATGGGCGCGGCTAATGAAAAACTGTTTTTT. The full variable domain, completed using reference TRBV2 and TRBJ1-4, is EPEVTQTPSHQVTQMGQEVILRCVPISNHLYFYWYRQILGQKVEFLVSFYNNEISEKSEIFDDQFSVERPDGSNFTLKIRSTKLEDSAMYFCASMGAANEKLFFGSGTQLSVL.

The J gene is TRBJ1-1, the V gene TRBV11-3; D ambiguous. Germline values: CDR1 SGHNT, CDR2 YENEEA. The V gene lost 3 bases and the J gene lost 4 bases, with 9 bases spanning the gap. The CDR3 runs 13 residues. Here the CDR3 reads CASSFTLGTEAFF. The CDR3 DNA is TGTGCCAGCAGCTTTACTTTAGGCACTGAAGCTTTCTTT.